This note documents a single T cell receptor (beta chain) sequence. The data were obtained in a study of control samples from healthy donors and cancer patients. Using immunoSEQ multiplex PCR, the repertoire was profiled, and TCRdb retains in-frame clones only, with some absent. The sample records around 83,000 clones, approximately 93% being singletons. The sequencing input was PBMCs. The clonotype was recovered from a woman in her thirties or forties with lung cancer.

CDR3 bases: TGCGCCAGCAGCTTGACAGGGTACGAGCAGTACTTC. This codes for CASSLTGYEQYF. This chain joins TRBV5-1 and TRBJ2-7; maybe TRBD1 (6 bases). The CDR3 loop spans 12 amino acids. Per germline, CDR1 SGHRS and CDR2 YFSETQ. Trimming left V 1 base short and J 4 bases short, with 6 bases between.